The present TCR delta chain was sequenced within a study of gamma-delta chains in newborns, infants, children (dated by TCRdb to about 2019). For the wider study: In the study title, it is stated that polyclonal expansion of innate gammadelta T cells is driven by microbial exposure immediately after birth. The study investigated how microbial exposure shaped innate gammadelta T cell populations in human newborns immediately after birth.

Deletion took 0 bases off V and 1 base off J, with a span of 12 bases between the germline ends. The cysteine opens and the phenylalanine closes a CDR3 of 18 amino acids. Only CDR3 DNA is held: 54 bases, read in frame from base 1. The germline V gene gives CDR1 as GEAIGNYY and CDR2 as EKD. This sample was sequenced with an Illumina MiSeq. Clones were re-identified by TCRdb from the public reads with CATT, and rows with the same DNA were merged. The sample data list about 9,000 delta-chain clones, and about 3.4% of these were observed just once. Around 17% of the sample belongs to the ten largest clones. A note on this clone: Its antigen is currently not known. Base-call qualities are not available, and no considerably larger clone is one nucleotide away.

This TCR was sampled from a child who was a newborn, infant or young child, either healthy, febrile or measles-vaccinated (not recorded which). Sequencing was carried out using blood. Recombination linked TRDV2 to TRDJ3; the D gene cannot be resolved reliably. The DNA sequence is TGTGCCTGTGACACCGTTGGGCGGCCGTCCTGGGACACCCGACAGATGTTTTTC. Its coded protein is CACDTVGRPSWDTRQMFF.